The 11 T cell receptor beta chains given below trace back to one sample, sequenced in a study of graft-versus-host responses after intestinal transplantation. These receptors' antigens are unknown. TCRdb's table, derived via immunoSEQ multiplex PCR, lists solely in-frame clones and lacks some. The sample consists of roughly 120,000 clones, around nine tenths of them appearing once. The source material was unstimulated CD4+ T cells sorted from spleen or lymph node cells, sampled before transplant. The receptors here all came from a human donor who was the organ donor for an intestinal transplant.

The genes are TRBV5-1 and TRBJ2-7; weak D call: TRBD1 (6 bases). Trimming pared 4 bases from V and 2 bases from J, leaving 13 bases between. The V gene's germline CDR1 is SGHRS and CDR2 YFSETQ. The CDR3 length is 14 residues. CDR3 region: CASSLNRAPYEQYF. In nucleotides, the CDR3 is TGCGCCAGCAGCCTAAACAGGGCCCCCTACGAGCAGTACTTC.

V gene TRBV7-3 combines with J gene TRBJ2-5, with D perhaps assigned TRBD1 or TRBD2 (5 bases each). V shed 3 bases and J shed 1 base, with 9 bases lying between them. The CDR3 contains 14 residues. Per germline, CDR1 SGHTA and CDR2 FQGTGA. CDR3 sequence reads: CASSFRGGQETQYF. The CDR3 nucleotides read TGTGCCAGCAGCTTTCGGGGCGGCCAAGAGACCCAGTACTTC.

The rearrangement joins TRBV5-1 to TRBJ2-3; D possibly matches TRBD1 or TRBD2 (6 bases each). The CDR3 covers 16 residues. Germline loops: CDR1 SGHRS, CDR2 YFSETQ. Trimming stripped 4 bases from V and 5 bases from J, with 20 bases between. The CDR3 DNA is TGCGCCAGCAGCCCGAAAACTACCGGGGGCCAAGATACGCAGTATTTT. This encodes CASSPKTTGGQDTQYF.

The genes are TRBV10-3 and TRBJ1-4; D is uncertain. The germline CDR1 and CDR2 sequences are ENHRY and SYGVKD. Trimming stripped 0 bases from V and 3 bases from J, with 2 bases between. The CDR3 extends over 13 amino acids. The CDR3 region has the DNA TGTGCCATCAGTGAGTCCCCTAATGAAAAACTGTTTTTT. As protein: CAISESPNEKLFF.

The chain is built from TRBV20-1 and TRBJ2-7; 8 bases line up with TRBD1. From germline, CDR1 is DFQATT and CDR2 SNEGSKA (reference sequence). The CDR3 totals 11 residues. Losses at the gene ends were 4 bases for V and 11 bases for J; bases not matched to a gene: 7. Here the CDR3 reads CSAKGGQGEYF. The CDR3 DNA is TGCAGTGCTAAGGGTGGACAGGGAGAGTACTTC.

This rearrangement joins TRBV9 to TRBJ2-3; a weak D match, TRBD2 (6 bases). The CDR3 is 18 amino acids. Germline CDR1 reads SGDLS; CDR2 reads YYNGEE. V was shortened by 0 bases and J by 3 bases, with 20 bases between the two germline ends. CDR3 bases: TGTGCCAGCAGCGTAGCCCCCTTTGGCGGAGGAGGGACAGATACGCAGTATTTT. Translation: CASSVAPFGGGGTDTQYF.

This CDR3 reads CAWSETPGEAETQYF. The CDR3, as DNA: TGTGCCTGGAGTGAGACCCCGGGGGAGGCGGAGACCCAGTACTTC. The rearrangement joins TRBV30 to TRBJ2-5, with D possibly matching TRBD2 (6 bases). Germline V gives CDR1 GTSNPN, CDR2 SVGIG (reference sequence). The CDR3 length is 15 residues. Deletions cut 1 base from V and 5 bases from J, with 17 bases between.

This clone was seen a handful of times. The genes are TRBV6-6 and TRBJ2-3, with D perhaps matching TRBD1 (5 bases). Germline V CDR1 and CDR2: MNHNY, SVGAGI (reference sequence). V dropped 0 bases and J dropped 5 bases, with 6 bases sitting between them. CDR3 size: 13 residues. In DNA, the CDR3 is TGTGCCAGCAGTTACTCCACAGGAGATACGCAGTATTTT. Its translation: CASSYSTGDTQYF.

This clone occurred once. The chain recombines TRBV18 with TRBJ1-1, with D possibly matching TRBD1 (5 bases). The germline gives CDR1 KGHSH, CDR2 LQKENI. The CDR3 is 14 residues long. Trimming pared 3 bases from V and 3 bases from J, leaving 11 bases between. In nucleotides, the CDR3 is TGTGCCAGCTCACCCCCACAAGGGGACACTGAAGCTTTCTTT. It encodes CASSPPQGDTEAFF.

In DNA form, the CDR3 reads TGTGCCAGCACCTCGGGACTGCCCTACACCTTC. It is translated as CASTSGLPYTF. The genes are TRBV28 and TRBJ1-2; D is possibly TRBD1 (5 bases). The germline V gene has CDR1 MDHEN and CDR2 SYDVKM. This CDR3 is built from 11 residues. The V end lost 7 bases, the J end lost 10 bases, and 13 bases lay between the germline ends.

The chain joins TRBV9 to TRBJ2-1, with D perhaps being TRBD1 or TRBD2 (5 bases each). V was pared by 0 bases and J by 7 bases, with 8 bases between. Germline values: CDR1 SGDLS, CDR2 YYNGEE. The CDR3 is 13 amino acids. The CDR3, as DNA: TGTGCCAGCAGCGTAGGGGGGTTTAATGAGCAGTTCTTC. It yields the protein CASSVGGFNEQFF.